This TCR beta chain was observed in a study of early T cells in non-severe SARS-CoV-2 infection (dated by TCRdb to the early 2020s). Regarding the research as a whole: Because TCR sequencing relied on bulk RNA taken from unsorted whole blood, pairing of alpha and beta chains was not possible. Study-level results and caveats: VDJdb matching was skewed toward anti-spike CD8 responses, so virus-specific expansions were likely underestimated and private and CD4 specificities were missed.

The receptor library was made with 5' RACE. The sequencer listed for this sample is NextSeq 500. To correct for sequencing error and PCR bias, the TCR library protocol tagged individual cDNA molecules with unique molecular identifiers. Both TCR alpha and beta chains were sequenced, and tight co-correlation was observed between alpha and beta sequence abundances in each sample. The original pipeline was this. Decombinator V4 was used to annotate TCR sequences for V gene, J gene and CDR3. Expanded TCRs were defined as changing significantly between any two time points under a Poisson model with p below 0.0001. Abundances of TCRs were expressed as counts per million after normalisation to the total number of TCRs sequenced in each sample. TRAV1-2 paired with TRAJ12, TRAJ20 or TRAJ33 defined MAIT TCRs, while TRAV10 paired with TRAJ18 defined iNKT TCRs. VDJdb, accessed 1 November 2021, was searched for CMV, EBV and SARS-CoV-2 annotated TCRs, with TCRs annotated for multiple antigens excluded. TCRdb reprocessing: public reads trimmed at Q25 with fastp, clones called with MiXCR, in-frame beta chains kept. Every distinct CDR3 protein forms one entry, paired with its most common genes and DNA. These V and J calls originate from TCRdb's pipeline instead of the authors' own analysis. The table for this sample lists approximately 58,000 distinct CDR3 sequences; 12% of them were counted only once. The ten biggest clones cover approximately 2.5% of the sample.

CDR1 and CDR2, looked up from the germline V gene (reference sequence), are SEHNR and FQNEAQ. Trimming removed 3 bases from V and 8 bases from J; the gene matches leave 5 bases unexplained. The CDR3 goes from the cysteine to the phenylalanine over 14 residues. Only the CDR3 DNA is retained, 42 bases long and in frame from the first base. Of note for this clonotype: Its antigen has not been determined. The input lacks base qualities; no much larger clone sits a single base away.

A case-control design nested within a healthcare worker cohort in London, UK, was used, with weekly nasopharyngeal swab PCR tests and blood sampling performed. Healthcare workers were enrolled in the week of the UK lockdown, from 23 to 31 March 2020, and were followed every week for up to roughly 16 weeks. This chain is built from TRBV7-9 and TRBJ2-1; 9 bases in between match TRBD2. The sequence derives from an adult who was a healthcare worker with PCR-confirmed SARS-CoV-2 infection or an uninfected control (not recorded which). Sequenced material: whole blood, taken at baseline. The bases are TGTGCCAGCAGCTTCGGGACTAGCCGTGATGAGCAGTTCTTC. It codes for CASSFGTSRDEQFF.